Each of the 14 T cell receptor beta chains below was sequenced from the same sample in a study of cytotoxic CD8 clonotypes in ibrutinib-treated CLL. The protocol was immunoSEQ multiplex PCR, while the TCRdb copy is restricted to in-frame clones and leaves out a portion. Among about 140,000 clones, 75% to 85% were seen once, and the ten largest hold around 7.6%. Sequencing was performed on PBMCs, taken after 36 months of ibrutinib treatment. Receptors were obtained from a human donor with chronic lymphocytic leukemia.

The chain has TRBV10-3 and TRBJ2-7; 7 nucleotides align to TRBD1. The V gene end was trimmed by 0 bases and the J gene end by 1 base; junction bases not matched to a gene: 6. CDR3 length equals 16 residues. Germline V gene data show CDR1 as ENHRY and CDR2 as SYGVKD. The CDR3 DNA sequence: TGTGCCATCAGTGAGTCAAGGACAGGCTCTTCCTACGAGCAGTACTTC. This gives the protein CAISESRTGSSYEQYF.

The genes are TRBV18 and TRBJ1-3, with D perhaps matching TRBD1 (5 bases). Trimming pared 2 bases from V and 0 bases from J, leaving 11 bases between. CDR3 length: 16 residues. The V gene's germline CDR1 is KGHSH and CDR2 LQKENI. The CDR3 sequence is CASSPNYRSSGNTIYF. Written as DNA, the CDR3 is TGTGCCAGCTCACCAAACTACAGGAGCTCTGGAAACACCATATATTTT.

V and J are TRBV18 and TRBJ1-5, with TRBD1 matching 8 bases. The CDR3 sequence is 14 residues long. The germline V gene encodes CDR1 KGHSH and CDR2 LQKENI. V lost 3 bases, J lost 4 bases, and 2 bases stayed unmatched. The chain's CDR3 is CASSPRQGNQPQHF. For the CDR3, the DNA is TGTGCCAGCTCACCGCGACAGGGGAATCAGCCCCAGCATTTT.

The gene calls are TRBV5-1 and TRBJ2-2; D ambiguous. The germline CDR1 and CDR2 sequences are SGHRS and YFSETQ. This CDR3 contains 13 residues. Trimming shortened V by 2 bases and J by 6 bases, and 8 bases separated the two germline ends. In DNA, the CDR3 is TGCGCCAGCAGCTTTCGAAACGCCGGGGAGCTGTTTTTT. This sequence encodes CASSFRNAGELFF.

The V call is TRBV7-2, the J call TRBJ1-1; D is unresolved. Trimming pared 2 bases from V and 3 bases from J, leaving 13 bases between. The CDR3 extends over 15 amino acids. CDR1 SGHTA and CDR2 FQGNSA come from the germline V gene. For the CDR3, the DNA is TGTGCCAGCAGCTTAAGGTTAGGCTTGTACACTGAAGCTTTCTTT. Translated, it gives CASSLRLGLYTEAFF.

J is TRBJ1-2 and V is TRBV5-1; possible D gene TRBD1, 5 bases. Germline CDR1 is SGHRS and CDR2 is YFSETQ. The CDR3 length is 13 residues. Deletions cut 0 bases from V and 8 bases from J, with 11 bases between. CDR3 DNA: TGCGCCAGCAGCTTGGGGAGGGGAGAAGGCTACACCTTC. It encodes CASSLGRGEGYTF.

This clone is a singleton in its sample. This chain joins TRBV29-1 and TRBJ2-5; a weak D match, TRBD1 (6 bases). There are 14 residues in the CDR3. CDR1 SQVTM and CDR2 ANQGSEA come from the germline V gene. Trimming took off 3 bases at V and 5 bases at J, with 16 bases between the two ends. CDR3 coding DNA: TGCAGCGTTGATGTGCCAGGGGCCCGTGAGACCCAGTACTTC. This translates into CSVDVPGARETQYF.

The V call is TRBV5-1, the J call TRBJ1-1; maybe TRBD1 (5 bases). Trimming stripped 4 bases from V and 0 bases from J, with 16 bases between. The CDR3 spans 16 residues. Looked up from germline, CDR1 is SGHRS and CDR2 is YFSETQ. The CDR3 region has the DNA TGCGCCAGCAGCCTCGGGACGGAGTACATGAACACTGAAGCTTTCTTT. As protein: CASSLGTEYMNTEAFF.

CDR3 sequence: CATSREATRLSSYNSPLHF. The CDR3 DNA reads TGTGCCACCAGCAGAGAGGCTACTAGACTAAGCTCCTATAATTCACCCCTCCACTTT. V and J are TRBV15 and TRBJ1-6; D is unclear. The CDR3 runs 19 residues. V was trimmed by 0 bases and J by 0 bases, leaving 15 bases between them. Germline values: CDR1 LNHNV, CDR2 YYDKDF (reference sequence).

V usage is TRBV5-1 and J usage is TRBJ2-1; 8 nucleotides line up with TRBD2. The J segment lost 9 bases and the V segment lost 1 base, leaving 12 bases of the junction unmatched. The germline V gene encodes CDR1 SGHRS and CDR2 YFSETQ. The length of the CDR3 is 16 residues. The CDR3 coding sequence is TGCGCCAGCAGCTTGCTCTCGGCGGGAGGAGGTGGTGAGCAGTTCTTC. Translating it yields CASSLLSAGGGGEQFF.

The CDR3 nucleotides read TGCGCCAGCAGCTCCGGGACAGATTTAAACACTGAAGCTTTCTTT. The encoded protein is CASSSGTDLNTEAFF. The chain couples TRBV5-1 to TRBJ1-1; 7 bases fit TRBD1. The CDR3 totals 15 residues. The junction had 7 bases not matched to a gene; V was cut back by 3 bases and J by 2 bases. CDR1 and CDR2 (germline): SGHRS, YFSETQ.

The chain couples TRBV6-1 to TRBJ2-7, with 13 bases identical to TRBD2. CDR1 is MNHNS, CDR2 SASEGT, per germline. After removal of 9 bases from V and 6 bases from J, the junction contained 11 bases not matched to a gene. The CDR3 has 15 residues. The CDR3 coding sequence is TGTGCCAGTTTTTTGATGACTAGCGGGAGGCTCGAGCAGTACTTC. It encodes CASFLMTSGRLEQYF.

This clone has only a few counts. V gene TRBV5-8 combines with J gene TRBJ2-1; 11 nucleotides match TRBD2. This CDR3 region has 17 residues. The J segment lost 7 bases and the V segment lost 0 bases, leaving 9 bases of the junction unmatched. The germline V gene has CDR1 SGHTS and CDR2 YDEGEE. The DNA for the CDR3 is TGTGCCAGCAGCTTGGGGGGGACTAGCGGAGCTGGGAATGAGCAGTTCTTC. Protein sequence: CASSLGGTSGAGNEQFF.

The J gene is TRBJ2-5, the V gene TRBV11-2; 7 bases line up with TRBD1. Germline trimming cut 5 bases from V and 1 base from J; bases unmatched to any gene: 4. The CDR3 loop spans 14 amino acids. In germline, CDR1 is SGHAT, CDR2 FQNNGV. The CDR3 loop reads CASSANRGQETQYF. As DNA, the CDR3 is TGTGCCAGCAGCGCCAACAGGGGCCAAGAGACCCAGTACTTC.